Below, 29 T cell receptor beta chains from the same sample are listed, as sequenced in a study of blood T cells in healthy people across ages. A J-beta primer mix and a sample-barcoded 5' primer were used in a second PCR of roughly 6 to 11 cycles. MiXCR was run by TCRdb on the 5' RACE reads, yielding one entry per CDR3 protein. The repertoire holds about 750,000 distinct CDR3 sequences, with 53% as singletons. Input material: blood. The origin of the receptors is a man older than 75 in good health.

This clonotype has a handful of counts. The V gene is TRBV2, the J gene TRBJ2-7; D remains unclear. V lost 7 bases and J 7 bases, leaving 20 bases between the germline ends. Germline CDR1 reads SNHLY; CDR2 reads FYNNEI. The CDR3 has 14 amino acids. In DNA, the CDR3 is TGTGCCAGCAAGGCCGATCCCGAGCTACGTGAGCAGTACTTC. This translates into CASKADPELREQYF.

This rearrangement joins TRBV28 to TRBJ1-4; no clear D gene. V lost 6 bases and J 7 bases, leaving 15 bases between the germline ends. The CDR3 runs 14 residues. Germline CDR1 is MDHEN and CDR2 is SYDVKM. CDR3 protein: CASSPGGLGEKLFF. The CDR3 nucleotides read TGTGCCAGCAGCCCTGGAGGGCTAGGTGAAAAACTGTTTTTT.

The chain links TRBV5-4 to TRBJ2-1; maybe TRBD2 (7 bases). The V end lost 0 bases, the J end lost 12 bases, and 19 bases lay between the germline ends. The germline V gene has CDR1 SGHNT and CDR2 YYREEE (reference sequence). CDR3 size: 15 residues. DNA for the CDR3: TGTGCCAGCAGCTTGGGTCTAGCGGAACTACAGGGGCAGTTCTTC. Its protein product is CASSLGLAELQGQFF.

The rearrangement joins TRBV12-3 or TRBV12-4 to TRBJ2-5; possibly TRBD1 or TRBD2 for D (5 bases each). The V end was cut by 7 bases, the J end by 2 bases, with 17 bases between. This CDR3 region has 15 residues. CDR3 sequence: CASKPSLGRQETQYF. CDR3 nucleotides: TGTGCCAGCAAACCATCCCTGGGACGGCAAGAGACCCAGTACTTC.

The rearrangement uses TRBV10-3 and TRBJ2-1; D may be TRBD2 (5 bases). The germline CDR1 and CDR2 sequences are ENHRY and SYGVKD. The CDR3 extends over 16 amino acids. V lost 1 base and J lost 7, with 17 bases in between. The DNA for the CDR3 is TGTGCCATCAGTGAGTGGAGCGAGAGGGCCAGGAATGAGCAGTTCTTC. Its protein product is CAISEWSERARNEQFF.

V is TRBV7-2 and J is TRBJ2-3; D gene uncertain. This CDR3 has 14 residues. The V gene lost 1 base and the J gene lost 10 bases, with 15 bases spanning the gap. The germline V gene has CDR1 SGHTA and CDR2 FQGNSA. The CDR3 sequence: CASSLESPTNAQYF. The DNA of the CDR3 is TGTGCCAGCAGCTTAGAGTCCCCGACAAATGCGCAGTATTTT.

This clonotype was recorded only once. This chain uses TRBV7-2 with TRBJ2-1; D is perhaps TRBD1 (6 bases). Deletions cut 5 bases from V and 0 bases from J, with 14 bases between. Germline CDR1 is SGHTA and CDR2 is FQGNSA. The CDR3 spans 16 residues. This chain's CDR3 is CASSASGAPSYNEQFF. The CDR3 nucleotides are TGTGCCAGCAGCGCCTCAGGGGCTCCCTCCTACAATGAGCAGTTCTTC.

The chain uses TRBV5-6 and TRBJ2-4; 7 bases agree with TRBD1. The closer fit of TRBJ2-7 to the DNA end suggests the J call may be wrong. The CDR3 contains 13 residues. Germline V gives CDR1 SGHDT, CDR2 YYEEEE. The CDR3 region is CASRGDRVSEQYF. As DNA, the CDR3 is TGTGCCAGCAGGGGTGACAGGGTTTCCGAGCAGTACTTC.

Here the CDR3 reads CASSPKGGSYEQYF. The CDR3 DNA reads as TGCGCCAGCAGCCCCAAGGGAGGCTCCTACGAGCAGTACTTC. The chain couples TRBV5-1 to TRBJ2-7; maybe TRBD2 (6 bases). The CDR3 length is 14 residues. V lost 4 bases and J 0 bases, leaving 11 bases between the germline ends. Germline-derived CDR1 and CDR2 are SGHRS and YFSETQ.

This chain joins TRBV7-9 and TRBJ1-2, with 7 positions matching TRBD1. CDR1 SEHNR and CDR2 FQNEAQ come from the germline V gene (reference sequence). Losses at the gene ends were 5 bases for V and 6 bases for J; bases not matched to a gene: 6. The CDR3 runs 13 residues. CDR3 in amino acids: CASSTRQGHGYTF. The CDR3 DNA reads as TGTGCCAGCAGCACAAGACAGGGTCATGGCTACACCTTC.

The V call is TRBV2, the J call TRBJ2-7; D is perhaps TRBD2 (6 bases). Trimming removed 10 bases at V and 0 bases at J, with 16 bases between. Germline V gene sequence: CDR1 SNHLY, CDR2 FYNNEI. The CDR3 runs to 14 residues. The CDR3 reads CATAVGRYSYEQYF. The CDR3 DNA sequence: TGTGCCACCGCGGTAGGGAGGTACTCCTACGAGCAGTACTTC. The full variable domain, with the rest looked up from reference TRBV2 and TRBJ2-7, is EPEVTQTPSHQVTQMGQEVILRCVPISNHLYFYWYRQILGQKVEFLVSFYNNEISEKSEIFDDQFSVERPDGSNFTLKIRSTKLEDSAMYFCATAVGRYSYEQYFGPGTRLTVT.

This clonotype was observed a handful of times. This rearrangement joins TRBV27 to TRBJ2-1, with D perhaps TRBD1 (7 bases). V was trimmed by 5 bases and J by 14 bases, leaving 16 bases between them. Germline V lookup: CDR1 MNHEY, CDR2 SMNVEV (reference sequence). This CDR3 contains 12 residues. The CDR3 region has the DNA TGTGCCAGCAGTAGCGCAGGGGGGTTGGAGTTCTTC. Amino acids: CASSSAGGLEFF.

This chain uses TRBV5-6 with TRBJ1-6; unclear D gene. Between the trimmed V and J ends, which lost 1 base and 5 bases, there was a span of 7 bases. Germline V CDR1 and CDR2: SGHDT, YYEEEE. The CDR3 totals 14 residues. The CDR3 reads CASSLSGNNSPLHF. As DNA, the CDR3 is TGTGCCAGCAGCTTGAGCGGGAATAATTCACCCCTCCACTTT. Full variable domain (outside the CDR3, taken from reference TRBV5-6 and TRBJ1-6): DAGVTQSPTHLIKTRGQQVTLRCSPKSGHDTVSWYQQALGQGPQFIFQYYEEEERQRGNFPDRFSGHQFPNYSSELNVNALLLGDSALYLCASSLSGNNSPLHFGNGTRLTVT.

There are a few counts of this clonotype. The chain combines TRBV6-4 with TRBJ2-1; D may be TRBD1 (7 bases). The CDR3 length is 16 residues. The germline CDR1 and CDR2 sequences are MRHNA and SNTAGT. V was pared by 5 bases and J by 7 bases, with 21 bases between. The CDR3 DNA sequence: TGTGCCAGCAGTCGCCGGGGGCAGGGGGTAGGAAATGAGCAGTTCTTC. Encoded protein: CASSRRGQGVGNEQFF.

This clonotype occurred a few times. V gene TRBV4-2 combines with J gene TRBJ2-7; the D gene could be TRBD1 or TRBD2 (5 bases each). V gave up 1 base and J gave up 6 bases, with 22 bases separating them. Germline lookup yields CDR1 LGHNA and CDR2 YNFKEQ. The CDR3 extends over 17 amino acids. The CDR3 protein is CASSQALVRGPTGEQYF. DNA of the CDR3: TGTGCCAGCAGCCAAGCCTTGGTCCGGGGACCTACGGGCGAGCAGTACTTC.

The chain has TRBV29-1 and TRBJ2-3; TRBD1 matches at 9 bases. V dropped 6 bases and J dropped 5; count of bases not matched to a gene: 6. Germline CDR1 and CDR2: SQVTM and ANQGSEA. The CDR3 consists of 13 residues. The CDR3 DNA reads TGCAGCGTAAACAGGGGGCTAGTAGATACGCAGTATTTT. Its protein is CSVNRGLVDTQYF.

Concerning this clonotype itself: A much larger clone is a single base away; this may be a read error. This sequence joins TRBV29-1 and TRBJ2-5, with 7 bases aligning to TRBD1. This CDR3 region has 12 residues. Looked up from germline, CDR1 is SQVTM and CDR2 is ANQGSEA. With V trimmed by 7 bases and J by 0 bases, 2 bases remained unmatched. The CDR3 is CSADRDQETQYF. The DNA of the CDR3 is TGCAGCGCTGACAGGGACCAAGAGACCCAGTACTTC.

To note about this clonotype: Compared with germline, one end of the junction differs, possibly owing to a read error. CDR3 sequence: CATSGLWQGDGETQYF. The CDR3 DNA is TGTGCCACCAGTGGTTTGTGGCAGGGAGATGGGGAGACCCAGTACTTC. The chain combines TRBV24-1 with TRBJ2-5, with D perhaps being TRBD1 or TRBD2 (5 bases each). The CDR3 length is 16 residues. Germline V gives CDR1 KGHDR, CDR2 SFDVKD.

This clonotype was counted a few times. This chain joins TRBV20-1 and TRBJ2-7; 9 bases map to TRBD2. J was trimmed by 0 bases and V by 1 base; bases with no gene match: 7. This CDR3 spans 16 amino acids. Per germline, CDR1 DFQATT and CDR2 SNEGSKA (reference sequence). CDR3 DNA sequence: TGCAGTGCTAGAGCTTGGACTAGCGAGTCCTCCTACGAGCAGTACTTC. Translated, it gives CSARAWTSESSYEQYF.

There are a few counts of this clonotype. J is TRBJ2-7 and V is TRBV28; a weak D match, TRBD2 (5 bases). The V and J ends lost 3 bases and 6 bases respectively, with 9 bases between them. Germline V gene lookup returns CDR1 MDHEN and CDR2 SYDVKM. CDR3 length: 12 residues. CDR3 DNA sequence: TGTGCCAGCAGTTTCGGGGTCGGCGAGCAGTACTTC. It yields the protein CASSFGVGEQYF. Variable domain in full (rest from reference TRBV28 and TRBJ2-7): DVKVTQSSRYLVKRTGEKVFLECVQDMDHENMFWYRQDPGLGLRLIYFSYDVKMKEKGDIPEGYSVSREKKERFSLILESASTNQTSMYLCASSFGVGEQYFGPGTRLTVT.

This chain joins TRBV28 and TRBJ2-7; 8 bases are a match to TRBD1. The V and J ends lost 6 bases and 2 bases, in that order; junction bases with no gene match: 6. Germline assignment: CDR1 MDHEN and CDR2 SYDVKM. The CDR3 totals 14 residues. The CDR3 sequence: CASRGQGRPYEQYF. In DNA form, the CDR3 reads TGTGCCAGCAGAGGACAGGGAAGACCCTACGAGCAGTACTTC.

Only a few counts were recorded for this clonotype. The V call is TRBV18, the J call TRBJ1-5, with D unresolved. Trimming took off 1 base at V and 8 bases at J, with 12 bases between the two ends. CDR1 and CDR2 from the germline V gene are KGHSH and LQKENI. The CDR3 consists of 14 residues. The CDR3 reads CASSPLPGVEPQHF. DNA of the CDR3: TGTGCCAGCTCACCACTTCCGGGAGTGGAGCCCCAGCATTTT.

This clonotype was seen only a few times. V usage is TRBV10-3 and J usage is TRBJ1-4, with 7 bases fitting TRBD1. This CDR3 contains 18 residues. V lost 4 bases to trimming and J lost 8 bases; unmatched junction nucleotides: 19. Germline assignment: CDR1 ENHRY and CDR2 SYGVKD. The DNA of the CDR3 is TGTGCCATCAGTGGTTACCTCCTTGGGCAGGGGGGACAGGAAAAACTGTTTTTT. As protein: CAISGYLLGQGGQEKLFF.

On this clonotype: Germline and junction disagree at one end, which may indicate a read error. The chain combines TRBV20-1 with TRBJ2-7; 7 bases are shared with TRBD2. Germline CDR1 is DFQATT and CDR2 is SNEGSKA (reference sequence). This CDR3 is 14 amino acids long. This CDR3 reads CSATSGGFSYEQYF. CDR3 nucleotide sequence: TGCAGTGCTACTAGCGGAGGGTTCTCCTATGAGCAGTACTTC.

The CDR3 DNA reads TGTGCCAGCAGTATGCCGGGACAAGGCAATGAGCAGTTCTTC. Its translation is CASSMPGQGNEQFF. V usage is TRBV28 and J usage is TRBJ2-1; D possibly corresponds to TRBD1 (6 bases). CDR3 length equals 14 residues. The germline CDR1 and CDR2 sequences are MDHEN and SYDVKM. V lost 5 bases, J lost 6 bases, and 14 bases lay in between.

The chain joins TRBV28 to TRBJ2-7, with 7 bases fitting TRBD2. The ends lost 7 bases at V and 2 bases at J; junction bases unmatched: 5. The CDR3 is 13 residues long. Germline V gene data show CDR1 as MDHEN and CDR2 as SYDVKM. CDR3 bases: TGTGCCAGCACCCCGGGGAGGGCCTACGAGCAGTACTTC. Its translation: CASTPGRAYEQYF.

This clonotype was seen a handful of times. The chain couples TRBV4-2 to TRBJ1-2; the D is unclear. This CDR3 region has 15 residues. Deletions cut 0 bases from V and 5 bases from J, with 13 bases between. The V gene's germline CDR1 is LGHNA and CDR2 YNFKEQ. In nucleotides, the CDR3 is TGTGCCAGCAGCCAAGATGAGGACCTCTATTATGGCTACACCTTC. Amino acid sequence: CASSQDEDLYYGYTF.

J is TRBJ1-2 and V is TRBV24-1; 8 bases fit TRBD1. Germline CDR1 is KGHDR and CDR2 is SFDVKD. V gave up 3 bases and J gave up 1 base; unmatched junction bases: 9. The CDR3 is made up of 17 amino acids. The CDR3 DNA sequence: TGTGCCACCAGTGATCGGACTCCAGGGGGCATTAACTATGGCTACACCTTC. Encoded protein: CATSDRTPGGINYGYTF.

The chain links TRBV7-2 to TRBJ2-1; the match to TRBD2 covers 7 bases. J gave up 8 bases and V 1 base, and 8 bases lay outside the gene matches. The length of the CDR3 is 15 residues. CDR1 is SGHTA, CDR2 FQGNSA, per germline. In nucleotides, the CDR3 is TGTGCCAGCAGCTTAGGGGCAGCGGGGAGGGATGAGCAGTTCTTC. This codes for CASSLGAAGRDEQFF.